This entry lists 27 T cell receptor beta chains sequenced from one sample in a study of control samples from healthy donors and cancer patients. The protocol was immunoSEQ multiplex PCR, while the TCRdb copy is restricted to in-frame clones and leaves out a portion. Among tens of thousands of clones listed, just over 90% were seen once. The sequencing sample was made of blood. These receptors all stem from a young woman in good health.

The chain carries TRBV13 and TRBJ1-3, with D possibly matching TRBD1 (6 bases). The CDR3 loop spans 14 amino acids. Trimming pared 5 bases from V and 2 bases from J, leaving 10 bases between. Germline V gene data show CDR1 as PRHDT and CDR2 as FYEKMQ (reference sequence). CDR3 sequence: CASSARTAGNTIYF. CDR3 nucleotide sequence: TGTGCCAGCAGCGCTCGGACAGCTGGAAACACCATATATTTT.

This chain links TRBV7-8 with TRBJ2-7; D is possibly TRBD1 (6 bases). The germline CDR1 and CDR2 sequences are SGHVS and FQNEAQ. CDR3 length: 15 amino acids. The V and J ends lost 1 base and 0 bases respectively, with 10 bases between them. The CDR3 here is CASSLGQGSSYEQYF. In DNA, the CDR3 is TGTGCCAGCAGCTTAGGGCAGGGGAGCTCCTACGAGCAGTACTTC.

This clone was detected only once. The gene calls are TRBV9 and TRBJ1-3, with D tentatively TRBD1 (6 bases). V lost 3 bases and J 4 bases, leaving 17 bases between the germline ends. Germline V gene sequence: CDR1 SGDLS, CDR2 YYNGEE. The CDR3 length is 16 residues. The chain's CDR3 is CASSARVQGRGNTIYF. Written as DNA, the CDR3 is TGTGCCAGCAGCGCAAGAGTGCAGGGGAGAGGAAACACCATATATTTT.

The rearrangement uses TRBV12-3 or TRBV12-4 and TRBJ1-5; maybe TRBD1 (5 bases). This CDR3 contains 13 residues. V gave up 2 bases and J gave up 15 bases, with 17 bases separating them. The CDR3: CASSLSGLGDRHF. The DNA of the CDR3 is TGTGCCAGCAGTTTAAGTGGCTTAGGGGATCGGCATTTT.

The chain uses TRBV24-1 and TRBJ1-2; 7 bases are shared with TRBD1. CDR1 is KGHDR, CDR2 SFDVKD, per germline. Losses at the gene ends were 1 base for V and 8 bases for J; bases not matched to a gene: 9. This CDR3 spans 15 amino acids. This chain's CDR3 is CATSDFGRGSDGYTF. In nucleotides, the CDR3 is TGTGCCACCAGTGATTTCGGCAGGGGGTCGGACGGCTACACCTTC.

CDR3 sequence: CSASGAKGNTGELFF. The DNA for the CDR3 is TGCAGCGCCTCTGGGGCCAAGGGAAACACCGGGGAGCTGTTTTTT. The chain joins TRBV29-1 to TRBJ2-2; perhaps TRBD1 as D (5 bases). The V gene lost 7 bases and the J gene lost 2 bases, with 17 bases spanning the gap. Germline CDR1 and CDR2: SQVTM and ANQGSEA. The CDR3 runs to 15 residues.

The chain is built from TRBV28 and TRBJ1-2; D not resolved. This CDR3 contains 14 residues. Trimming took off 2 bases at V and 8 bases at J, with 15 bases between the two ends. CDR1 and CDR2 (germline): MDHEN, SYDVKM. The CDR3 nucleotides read TGTGCCAGCAGTTTAAGTCAACCATCGGGGGGCTACACCTTC. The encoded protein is CASSLSQPSGGYTF.

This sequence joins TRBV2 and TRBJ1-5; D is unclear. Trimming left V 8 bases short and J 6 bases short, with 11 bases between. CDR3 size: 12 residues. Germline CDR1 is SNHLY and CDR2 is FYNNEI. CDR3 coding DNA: TGTGCCAGCGACTCAGAGGGTCAGCCCCAGCATTTT. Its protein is CASDSEGQPQHF.

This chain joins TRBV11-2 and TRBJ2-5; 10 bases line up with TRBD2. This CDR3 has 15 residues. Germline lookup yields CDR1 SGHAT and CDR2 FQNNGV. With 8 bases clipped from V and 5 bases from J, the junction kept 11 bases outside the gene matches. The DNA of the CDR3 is TGTGCCAGCCACCCCAGGCTAGCGGGGGTGGAGACCCAGTACTTC. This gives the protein CASHPRLAGVETQYF.

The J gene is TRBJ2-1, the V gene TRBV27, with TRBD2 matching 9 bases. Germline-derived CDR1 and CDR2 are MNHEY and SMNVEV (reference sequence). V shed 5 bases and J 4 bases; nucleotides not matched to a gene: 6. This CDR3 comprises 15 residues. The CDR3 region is CASSLGSGGYNEQFF. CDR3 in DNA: TGTGCCAGCAGTCTGGGGAGCGGGGGGTACAATGAGCAGTTCTTC.

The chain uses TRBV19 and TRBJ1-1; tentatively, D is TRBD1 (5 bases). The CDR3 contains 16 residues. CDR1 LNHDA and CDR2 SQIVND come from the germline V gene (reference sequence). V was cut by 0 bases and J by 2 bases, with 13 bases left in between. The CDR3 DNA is TGTGCCAGTAGTATAGAAGGGGTTTGGTCCAACACTGAAGCTTTCTTT. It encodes CASSIEGVWSNTEAFF.

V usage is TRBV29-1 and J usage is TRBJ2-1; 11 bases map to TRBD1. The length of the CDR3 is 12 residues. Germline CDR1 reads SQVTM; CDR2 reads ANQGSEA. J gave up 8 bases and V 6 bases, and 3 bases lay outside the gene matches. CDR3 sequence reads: CSVRTGGYEQFF. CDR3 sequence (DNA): TGCAGCGTGCGGACAGGGGGCTATGAGCAGTTCTTC.

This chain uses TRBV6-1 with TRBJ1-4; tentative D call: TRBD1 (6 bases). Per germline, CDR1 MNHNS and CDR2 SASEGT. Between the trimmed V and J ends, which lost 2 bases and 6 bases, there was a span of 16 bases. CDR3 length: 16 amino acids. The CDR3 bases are TGTGCCAGCAGTGAATCGTTTGGGACACTCGATGAAAAACTGTTTTTT. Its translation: CASSESFGTLDEKLFF.

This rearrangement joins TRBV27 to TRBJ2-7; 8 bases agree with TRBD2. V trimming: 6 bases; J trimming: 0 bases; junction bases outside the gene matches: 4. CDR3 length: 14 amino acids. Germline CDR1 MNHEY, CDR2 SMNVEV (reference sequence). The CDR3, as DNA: TGTGCCAGCAGGCGGGGGGTCCCCTCCTACGAGCAGTACTTC. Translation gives CASRRGVPSYEQYF.

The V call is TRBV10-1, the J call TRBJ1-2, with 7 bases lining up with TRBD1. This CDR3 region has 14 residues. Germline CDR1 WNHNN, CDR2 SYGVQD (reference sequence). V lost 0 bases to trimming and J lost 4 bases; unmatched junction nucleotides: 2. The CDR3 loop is CASSESRDSYGYTF. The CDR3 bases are TGCGCCAGCAGTGAGTCAAGGGACAGCTATGGCTACACCTTC.

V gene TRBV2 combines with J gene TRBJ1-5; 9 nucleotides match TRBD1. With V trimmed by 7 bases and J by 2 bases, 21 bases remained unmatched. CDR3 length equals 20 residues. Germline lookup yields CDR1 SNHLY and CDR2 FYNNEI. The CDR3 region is CASTTNRIGTGSKGNQPQHF. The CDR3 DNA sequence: TGTGCCAGCACAACCAACCGAATCGGGACAGGGAGTAAGGGCAATCAGCCCCAGCATTTT.

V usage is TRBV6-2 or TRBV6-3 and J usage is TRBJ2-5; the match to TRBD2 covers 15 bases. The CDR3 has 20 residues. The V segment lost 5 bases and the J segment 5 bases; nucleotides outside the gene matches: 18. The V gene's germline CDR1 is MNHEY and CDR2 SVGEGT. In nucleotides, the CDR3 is TGTGCCAGCAGTCCACCGGGACTAGCGGGGGGAGGGGGCCCGGGGGAGACCCAGTACTTC. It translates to CASSPPGLAGGGGPGETQYF.

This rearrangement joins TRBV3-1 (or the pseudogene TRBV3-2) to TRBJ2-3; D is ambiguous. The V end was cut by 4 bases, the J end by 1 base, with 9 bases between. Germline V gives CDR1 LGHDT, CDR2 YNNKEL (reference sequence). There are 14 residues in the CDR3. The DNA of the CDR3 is TGTGCCAGCAGCCTCCTAATCCGCACAGATACGCAGTATTTT. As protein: CASSLLIRTDTQYF.

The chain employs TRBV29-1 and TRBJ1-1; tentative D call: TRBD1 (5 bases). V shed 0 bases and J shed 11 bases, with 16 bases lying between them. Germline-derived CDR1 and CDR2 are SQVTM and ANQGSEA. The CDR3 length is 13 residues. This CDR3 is CSVEEGASGWAFF. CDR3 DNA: TGCAGCGTTGAAGAAGGGGCCTCTGGGTGGGCTTTCTTT.

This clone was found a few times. CDR3 sequence: CASSLDRYYGYTF. For the CDR3, the DNA is TGTGCCAGCAGCTTAGACAGATACTATGGCTACACCTTC. The chain has TRBV7-3 and TRBJ1-2, with D tentatively TRBD1 (5 bases). The germline V gene encodes CDR1 SGHTA and CDR2 FQGTGA. Between the trimmed V and J ends, which lost 2 bases and 3 bases, there was a span of 7 bases. The CDR3 loop spans 13 amino acids.

This CDR3 is CASSHDSNYEQYF. CDR3 coding DNA: TGTGCCAGCTCACATGACAGCAACTACGAGCAGTACTTC. This rearrangement joins TRBV18 to TRBJ2-7, with a weak D call TRBD1 (5 bases). The CDR3 has 13 amino acids. Germline-derived CDR1 and CDR2 are KGHSH and LQKENI. Trimming shortened V by 4 bases and J by 3 bases, and 10 bases separated the two germline ends.

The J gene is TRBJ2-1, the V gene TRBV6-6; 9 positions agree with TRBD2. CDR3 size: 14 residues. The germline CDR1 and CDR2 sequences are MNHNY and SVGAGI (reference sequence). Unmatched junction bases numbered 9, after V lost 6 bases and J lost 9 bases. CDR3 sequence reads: CASSRQRGAFEQFF. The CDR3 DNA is TGTGCCAGCAGCCGTCAGCGGGGGGCCTTTGAGCAGTTCTTC.

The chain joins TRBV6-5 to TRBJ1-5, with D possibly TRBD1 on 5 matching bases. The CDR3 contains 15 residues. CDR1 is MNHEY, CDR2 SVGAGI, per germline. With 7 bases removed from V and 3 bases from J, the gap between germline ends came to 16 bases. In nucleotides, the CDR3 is TGTGCCAGCAAGATGTTAATAGGGGCCAATCAGCCCCAGCATTTT. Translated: CASKMLIGANQPQHF.

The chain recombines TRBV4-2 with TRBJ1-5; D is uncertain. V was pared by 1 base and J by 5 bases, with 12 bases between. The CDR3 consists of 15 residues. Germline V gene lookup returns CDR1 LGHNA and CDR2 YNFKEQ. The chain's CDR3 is CASSQGGQTDQPQHF. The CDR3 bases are TGTGCCAGCAGCCAAGGAGGGCAGACGGATCAGCCCCAGCATTTT.

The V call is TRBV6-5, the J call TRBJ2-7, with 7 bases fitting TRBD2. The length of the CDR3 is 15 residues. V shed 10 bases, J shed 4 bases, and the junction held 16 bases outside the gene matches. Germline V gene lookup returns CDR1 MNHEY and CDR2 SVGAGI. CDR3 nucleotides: TGTGCCACAGGAGCGGGGACTCAAATCCCTTACGAGCAGTACTTC. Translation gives CATGAGTQIPYEQYF.

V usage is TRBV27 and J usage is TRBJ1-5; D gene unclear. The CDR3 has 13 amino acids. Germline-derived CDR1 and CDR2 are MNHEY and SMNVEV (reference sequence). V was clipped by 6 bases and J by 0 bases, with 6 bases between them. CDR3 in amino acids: CASSGYSNQPQHF. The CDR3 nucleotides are TGTGCCAGCAGCGGGTATAGCAATCAGCCCCAGCATTTT.

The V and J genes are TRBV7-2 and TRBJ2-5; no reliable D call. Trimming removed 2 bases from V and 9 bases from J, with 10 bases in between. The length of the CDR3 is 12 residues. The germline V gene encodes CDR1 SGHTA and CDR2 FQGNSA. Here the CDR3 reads CASSLIGEPQYF. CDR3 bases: TGTGCCAGCAGCTTAATTGGCGAGCCCCAGTACTTC.